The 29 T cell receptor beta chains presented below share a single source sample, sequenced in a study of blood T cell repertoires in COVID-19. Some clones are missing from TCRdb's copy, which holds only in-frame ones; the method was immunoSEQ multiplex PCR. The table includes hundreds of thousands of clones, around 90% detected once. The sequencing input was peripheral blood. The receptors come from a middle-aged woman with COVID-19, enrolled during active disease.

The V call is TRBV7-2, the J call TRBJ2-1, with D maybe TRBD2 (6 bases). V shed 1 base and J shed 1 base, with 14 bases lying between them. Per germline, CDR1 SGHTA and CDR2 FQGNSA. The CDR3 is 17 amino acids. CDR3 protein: CASSLEISGASYNEQFF. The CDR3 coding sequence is TGTGCCAGCAGCTTAGAGATTTCGGGAGCATCCTACAATGAGCAGTTCTTC.

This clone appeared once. The CDR3, as DNA: TGCGCCAGCAGCCAAGATACAGGGCTCGCAGATACGCAGTATTTT. Translating gives CASSQDTGLADTQYF. V usage is TRBV4-3 and J usage is TRBJ2-3; the D gene is possibly TRBD1 (6 bases). The CDR3 has 15 amino acids. Trimming stripped 0 bases from V and 4 bases from J, with 11 bases between. The germline V gene has CDR1 LGHNA and CDR2 YSLEER.

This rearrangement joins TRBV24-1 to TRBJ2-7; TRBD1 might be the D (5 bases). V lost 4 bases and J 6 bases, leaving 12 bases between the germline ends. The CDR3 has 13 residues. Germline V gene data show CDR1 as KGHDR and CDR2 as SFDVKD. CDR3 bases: TGTGCCACCAGTGAAGGACACCTCCGCGAGCAGTACTTC. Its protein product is CATSEGHLREQYF.

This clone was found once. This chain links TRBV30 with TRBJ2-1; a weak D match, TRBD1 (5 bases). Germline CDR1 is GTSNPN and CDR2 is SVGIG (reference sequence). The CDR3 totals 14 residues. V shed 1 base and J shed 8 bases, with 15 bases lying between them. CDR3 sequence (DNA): TGTGCCTGGAGTGCGTATGGGGCCTGGGATGAGCAGTTCTTC. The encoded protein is CAWSAYGAWDEQFF.

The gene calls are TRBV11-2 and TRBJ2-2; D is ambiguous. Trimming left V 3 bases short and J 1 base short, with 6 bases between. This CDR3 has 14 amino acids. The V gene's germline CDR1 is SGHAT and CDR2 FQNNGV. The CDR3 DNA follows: TGTGCCAGCAGCTTTTGGCAGAACACCGGGGAGCTGTTTTTT. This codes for CASSFWQNTGELFF.

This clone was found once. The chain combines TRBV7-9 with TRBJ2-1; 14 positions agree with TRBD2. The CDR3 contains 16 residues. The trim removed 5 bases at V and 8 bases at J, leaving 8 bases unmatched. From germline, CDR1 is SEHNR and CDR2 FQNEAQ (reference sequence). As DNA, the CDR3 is TGTGCCAGCAGCCCGAAGGGACTAGCGGGAGCCCATGAGCAGTTCTTC. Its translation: CASSPKGLAGAHEQFF.

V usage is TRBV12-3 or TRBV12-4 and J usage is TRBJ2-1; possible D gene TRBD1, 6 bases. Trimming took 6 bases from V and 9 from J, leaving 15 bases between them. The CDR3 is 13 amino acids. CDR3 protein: CASRLTGTTEQFF. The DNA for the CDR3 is TGTGCCAGCAGATTGACAGGAACCACTGAGCAGTTCTTC.

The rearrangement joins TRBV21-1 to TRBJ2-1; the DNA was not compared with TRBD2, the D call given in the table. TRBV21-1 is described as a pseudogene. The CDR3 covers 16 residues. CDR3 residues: CASTKLRDSAGNEQFF. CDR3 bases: TGTGCCAGCACCAAGCTGCGGGACTCAGCGGGGAATGAGCAGTTCTTC.

The CDR3 here is CASSDGGTYYNSPLHF. DNA for the CDR3: TGTGCCAGCAGTGACGGGGGAACCTACTATAATTCACCCCTCCACTTT. The chain carries TRBV2 and TRBJ1-6, with a tentative D call TRBD1 (5 bases). The germline gives CDR1 SNHLY, CDR2 FYNNEI. The CDR3 covers 16 residues. Trimming removed 3 bases from V and 3 bases from J, with 12 bases in between.

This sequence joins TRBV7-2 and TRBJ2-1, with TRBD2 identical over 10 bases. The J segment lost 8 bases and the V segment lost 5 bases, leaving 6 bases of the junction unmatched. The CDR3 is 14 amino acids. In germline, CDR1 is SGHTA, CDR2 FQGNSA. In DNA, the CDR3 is TGTGCCAGCAGCACCAGCGGGGGGGTCGATGAGCAGTTCTTC. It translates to CASSTSGGVDEQFF.

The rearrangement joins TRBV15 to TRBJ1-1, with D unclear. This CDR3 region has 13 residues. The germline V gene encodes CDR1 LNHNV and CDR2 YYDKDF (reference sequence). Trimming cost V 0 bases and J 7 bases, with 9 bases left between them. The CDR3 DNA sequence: TGTGCCACCAGCAGAGATTTCGGGGATGAAGCTTTCTTT. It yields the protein CATSRDFGDEAFF.

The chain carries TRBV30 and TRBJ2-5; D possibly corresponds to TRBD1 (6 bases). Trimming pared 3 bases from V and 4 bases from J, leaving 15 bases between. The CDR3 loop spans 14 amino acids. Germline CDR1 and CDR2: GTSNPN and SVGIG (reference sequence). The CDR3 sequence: CAWRETGPRETQYF. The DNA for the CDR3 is TGTGCCTGGAGAGAGACAGGACCCCGAGAGACCCAGTACTTC.

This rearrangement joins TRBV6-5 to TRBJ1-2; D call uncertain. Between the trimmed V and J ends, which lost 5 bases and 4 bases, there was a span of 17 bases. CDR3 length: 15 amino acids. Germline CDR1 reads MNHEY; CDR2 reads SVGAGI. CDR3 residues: CASSPWSIKSYGYTF. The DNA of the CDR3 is TGTGCCAGCAGTCCTTGGAGCATTAAGAGCTATGGCTACACCTTC.

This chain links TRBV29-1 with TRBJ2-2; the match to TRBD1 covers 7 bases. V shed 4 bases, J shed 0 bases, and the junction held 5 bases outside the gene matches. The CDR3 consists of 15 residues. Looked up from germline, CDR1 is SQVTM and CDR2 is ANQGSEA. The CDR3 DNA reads TGCAGCGTTGCGGACAGGCACACGAACACCGGGGAGCTGTTTTTT. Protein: CSVADRHTNTGELFF.

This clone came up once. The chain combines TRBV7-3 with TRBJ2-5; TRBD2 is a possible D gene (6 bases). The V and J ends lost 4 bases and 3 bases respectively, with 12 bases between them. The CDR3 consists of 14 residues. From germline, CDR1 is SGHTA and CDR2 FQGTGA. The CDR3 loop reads CASSYNGGEETQYF. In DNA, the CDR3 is TGTGCCAGCAGCTACAACGGAGGGGAAGAGACCCAGTACTTC.

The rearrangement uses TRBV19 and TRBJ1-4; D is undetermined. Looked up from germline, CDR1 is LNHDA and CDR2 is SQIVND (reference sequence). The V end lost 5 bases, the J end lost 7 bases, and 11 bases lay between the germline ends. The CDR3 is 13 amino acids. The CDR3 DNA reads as TGTGCCAGTAGTGAGGGATTGGGTGAAAAACTGTTTTTT. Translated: CASSEGLGEKLFF.

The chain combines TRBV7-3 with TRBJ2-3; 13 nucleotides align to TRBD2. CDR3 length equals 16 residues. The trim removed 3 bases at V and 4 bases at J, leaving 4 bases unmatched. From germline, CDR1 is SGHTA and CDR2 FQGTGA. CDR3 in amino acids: CASSFTSGGAADTQYF. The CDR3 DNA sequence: TGTGCCAGCAGCTTTACTAGCGGGGGGGCGGCAGATACGCAGTATTTT.

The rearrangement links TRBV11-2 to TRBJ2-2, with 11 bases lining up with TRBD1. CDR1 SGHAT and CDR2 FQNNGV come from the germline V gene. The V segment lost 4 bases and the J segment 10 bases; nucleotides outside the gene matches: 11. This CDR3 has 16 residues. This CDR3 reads CASSSGQGASSEELFF. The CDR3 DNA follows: TGTGCCAGCAGCTCCGGACAGGGGGCGAGTAGTGAGGAGCTGTTTTTT.

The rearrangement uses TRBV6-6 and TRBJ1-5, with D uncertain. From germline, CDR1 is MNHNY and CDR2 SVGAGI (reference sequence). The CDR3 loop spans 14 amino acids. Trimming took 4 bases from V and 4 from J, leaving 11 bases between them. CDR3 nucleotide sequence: TGTGCCAGCAGTTGGTCCCGAGGGAATCAGCCCCAGCATTTT. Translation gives CASSWSRGNQPQHF.

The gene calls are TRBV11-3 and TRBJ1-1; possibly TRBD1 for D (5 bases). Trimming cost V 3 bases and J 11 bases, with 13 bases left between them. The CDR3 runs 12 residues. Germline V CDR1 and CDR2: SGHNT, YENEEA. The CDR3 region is CASSFGGGAAFF. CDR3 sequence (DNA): TGTGCCAGCAGCTTCGGGGGAGGTGCGGCTTTCTTT.

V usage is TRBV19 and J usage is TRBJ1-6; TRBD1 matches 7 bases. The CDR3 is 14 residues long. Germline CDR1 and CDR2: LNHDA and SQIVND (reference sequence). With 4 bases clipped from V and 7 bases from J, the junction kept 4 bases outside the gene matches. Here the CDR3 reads CASSKAGGNSPLHF. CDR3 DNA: TGTGCCAGTAGTAAGGCAGGGGGAAATTCACCCCTCCACTTT.

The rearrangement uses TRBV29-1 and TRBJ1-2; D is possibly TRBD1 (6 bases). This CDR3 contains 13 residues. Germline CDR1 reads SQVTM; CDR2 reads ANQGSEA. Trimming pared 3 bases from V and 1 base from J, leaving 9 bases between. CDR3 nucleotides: TGCAGCGTTGAGGTGGACAGTAACTATGGCTACACCTTC. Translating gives CSVEVDSNYGYTF.

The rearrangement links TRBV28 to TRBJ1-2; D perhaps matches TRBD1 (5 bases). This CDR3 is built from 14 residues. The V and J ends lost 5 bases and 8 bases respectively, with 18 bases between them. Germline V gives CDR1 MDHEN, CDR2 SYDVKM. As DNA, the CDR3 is TGTGCCAGCAGTGCCCAGGGTAGGTCGGAAGGCTACACCTTC. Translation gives CASSAQGRSEGYTF.

CDR3 residues: CASSKGTGYEQYF. In DNA form, the CDR3 reads TGTGCCAGCAGCAAGGGCACAGGGTACGAGCAGTACTTC. The chain recombines TRBV3-1 (or the pseudogene TRBV3-2) with TRBJ2-7, with D perhaps matching TRBD1 (6 bases). Germline lookup yields CDR1 LGHDT and CDR2 YNNKEL (reference sequence). This CDR3 is built from 13 residues. Between the trimmed V and J ends, which lost 5 bases and 4 bases, there was a span of 12 bases.

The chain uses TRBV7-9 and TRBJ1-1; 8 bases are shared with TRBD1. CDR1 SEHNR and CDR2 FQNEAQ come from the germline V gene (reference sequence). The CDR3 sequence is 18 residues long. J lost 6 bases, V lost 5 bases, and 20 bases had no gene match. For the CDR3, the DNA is TGTGCCAGCAGCCCGAGTGGGCAGGGGGCCAGCAGGGAGTCTGAAGCTTTCTTT. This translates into CASSPSGQGASRESEAFF.

This CDR3 reads CSVEGDRGLNTEAFF. CDR3 bases: TGCAGCGTTGAAGGGGACAGGGGACTTAACACTGAAGCTTTCTTT. V is TRBV29-1 and J is TRBJ1-1; 10 bases agree with TRBD1. Germline values: CDR1 SQVTM, CDR2 ANQGSEA. Trimming at V came to 1 base and at J to 2 bases, leaving 4 bases not matched to a gene. The CDR3 has 15 amino acids.

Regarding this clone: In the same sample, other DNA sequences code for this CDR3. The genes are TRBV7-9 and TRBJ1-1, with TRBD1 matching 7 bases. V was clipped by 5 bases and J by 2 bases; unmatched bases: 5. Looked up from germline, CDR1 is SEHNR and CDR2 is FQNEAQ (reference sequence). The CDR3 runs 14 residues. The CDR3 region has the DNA TGTGCCAGCAGCCTACGACAGGGTAACACTGAAGCTTTCTTT. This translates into CASSLRQGNTEAFF. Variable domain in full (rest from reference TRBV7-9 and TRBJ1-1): DTGVSQNPRHKITKRGQNVTFRCDPISEHNRLYWYRQTLGQGPEFLTYFQNEAQLEKSRLLSDRFSAERPKGSFSTLEIQRTEQGDSAMYLCASSLRQGNTEAFFGQGTRLTVV.

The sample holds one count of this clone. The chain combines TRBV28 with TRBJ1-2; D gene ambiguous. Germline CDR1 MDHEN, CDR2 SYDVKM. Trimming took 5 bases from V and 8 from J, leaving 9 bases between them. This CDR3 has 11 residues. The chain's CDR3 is CASSALGGYTF. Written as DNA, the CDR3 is TGTGCCAGCAGTGCCCTCGGGGGCTACACCTTC.

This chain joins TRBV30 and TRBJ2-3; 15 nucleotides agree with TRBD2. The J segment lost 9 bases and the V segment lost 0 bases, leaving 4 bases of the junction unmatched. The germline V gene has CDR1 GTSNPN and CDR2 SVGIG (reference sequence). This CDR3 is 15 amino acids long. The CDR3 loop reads CAWSVGLAGGRTQYF. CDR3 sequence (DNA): TGTGCCTGGAGTGTAGGACTAGCGGGGGGGCGCACGCAGTATTTT.